This T cell receptor (beta chain) appears in the sequencing data of a study of preoperative IRX-2 immunotherapy in early breast cancer. The table came from immunoSEQ multiplex PCR; TCRdb's copy has only in-frame clones and leaves some out. The sample has tens of thousands of clones, about 90% seen once. The CDR3 is made up of 14 amino acids. Between the trimmed V and J ends, which lost 5 bases and 5 bases, there was a span of 12 bases. Germline CDR1 reads SGHNT; CDR2 reads YENEEA. Stated treatment: preoperative locoregional IRX-2 cytokine immunotherapy. This material consisted of tumor tissue, taken after IRX-2 immunotherapy. This receptor was taken from a human donor with breast cancer. This chain links TRBV11-3 with TRBJ2-2; a possible D gene is TRBD2 (5 bases). CDR3 sequence: CASSQIGGTGELFF. CDR3 DNA: TGTGCCAGCAGCCAGATAGGAGGTACCGGGGAGCTGTTTTTT. Filled out from reference TRBV11-3 and TRBJ2-2, the complete variable domain reads EAGVVQSPRYKIIEKKQPVAFWCNPISGHNTLYWYLQNLGQGPELLIRYENEEAVDDSQLPKDRFSAERLKGVDSTLKIQPAELGDSAVYLCASSQIGGTGELFFGEGSRLTVL.